Following are 10 T cell receptor beta chains from one sample sequenced in a study of cytomegalovirus exposure and HLA in healthy donors. Primers included in the PCR were 60 Vbeta and 13 Jbeta primers. The table came from immunoSEQ multiplex PCR; TCRdb's copy has only in-frame clones and leaves some out. The sample contains under 200,000 clones, 75% to 90% of which appear only once. Sequenced input: PBMCs. These receptors came from a middle-aged man in good health and CMV-seropositive.

The table lists this clone with a few counts. The V gene is TRBV7-9, the J gene TRBJ2-7; 7 bases are a match to TRBD1. Germline CDR1 SEHNR, CDR2 FQNEAQ (reference sequence). This CDR3 is 16 amino acids long. Germline trimming cut 6 bases from V and 2 bases from J; bases unmatched to any gene: 13. CDR3 residues: CASSFFPSGTAYEQYF. The CDR3 DNA reads as TGTGCCAGCAGTTTCTTCCCCTCCGGGACAGCCTACGAGCAGTACTTC.

The chain employs TRBV4-3 and TRBJ2-2; maybe TRBD2 (5 bases). CDR1 and CDR2 (germline): LGHNA, YSLEER. Trimming cost V 0 bases and J 2 bases, with 13 bases left between them. The CDR3 totals 17 residues. The CDR3 DNA reads TGCGCCAGCAGCCAAGATTTCCCAGCGGTTAACACCGGGGAGCTGTTTTTT. Protein: CASSQDFPAVNTGELFF.

This chain joins TRBV4-1 and TRBJ2-1, with TRBD2 identical over 9 bases. The CDR3 has 17 residues. V shed 0 bases, J shed 3 bases, and the junction held 6 bases outside the gene matches. Germline V gene sequence: CDR1 MGHRA, CDR2 YSYEKL. DNA for the CDR3: TGCGCCAGCAGCCAAGATTCCCTAGCGGGGTTCTACAATGAGCAGTTCTTC. This encodes CASSQDSLAGFYNEQFF.

The CDR3 region is CASSRRANYGYTF. The CDR3 DNA reads TGTGCCAGCAGCCGGCGGGCAAACTATGGCTACACCTTC. The chain joins TRBV7-3 to TRBJ1-2, with D hard to call. CDR1 and CDR2 (germline): SGHTA, FQGTGA. Trimming shortened V by 5 bases and J by 2 bases, and 9 bases separated the two germline ends. The CDR3 covers 13 residues. The full variable domain, completed using reference TRBV7-3 and TRBJ1-2, is GAGVSQTPSNKVTEKGKYVELRCDPISGHTALYWYRQSLGQGPEFLIYFQGTGAADDSGLPNDRFFAVRPEGSVSTLKIQRTERGDSAVYLCASSRRANYGYTFGSGTRLTVV.

This rearrangement joins TRBV5-1 to TRBJ2-3; the D gene is possibly TRBD2 (7 bases). Germline values: CDR1 SGHRS, CDR2 YFSETQ. V gave up 0 bases and J gave up 6 bases, with 17 bases separating them. This CDR3 comprises 16 residues. In DNA, the CDR3 is TGCGCCAGCAGCTTGGAGCGCGGGGGCTCACGGGATACGCAGTATTTT. It codes for CASSLERGGSRDTQYF.

This chain links TRBV29-1 with TRBJ1-1; 9 nucleotides line up with TRBD1. With V trimmed by 5 bases and J by 0 bases, 7 bases remained unmatched. CDR1 and CDR2 (germline): SQVTM, ANQGSEA. The CDR3 sequence is 15 residues long. CDR3 region: CSVRSGQGMNTEAFF. The CDR3, as DNA: TGCAGCGTTCGGTCGGGACAGGGCATGAACACTGAAGCTTTCTTT. The full variable domain, its missing parts supplied by reference TRBV29-1 and TRBJ1-1, is SAVISQKPSRDICQRGTSLTIQCQVDSQVTMMFWYRQQPGQSLTLIATANQGSEATYESGFVIDKFPISRPNLTFSTLTVSNMSPEDSSIYLCSVRSGQGMNTEAFFGQGTRLTVV.

The chain carries TRBV6-7 and TRBJ2-1; D is undetermined. TRBV6-7 qualifies as an ORF whose function is uncertain. V shed 6 bases and J shed 10 bases, with 4 bases lying between them. The CDR3 spans 9 residues. The CDR3 coding sequence is TGTGCCAGCAGCCGGGAGCAGTTCTTC. Translating gives CASSREQFF.

J is TRBJ2-7 and V is TRBV2, with TRBD1 matching over 11 bases. This CDR3 comprises 24 residues. Trimming at V came to 1 base and at J to 3 bases, leaving 29 bases not matched to a gene. The germline CDR1 and CDR2 sequences are SNHLY and FYNNEI. The CDR3 DNA follows: TGTGCCAGCAGTGAAGTGGGGACAGGGGGTAAGCCCAGCCCTCGAGGTCCCTATAGCTACGAGCAGTACTTC. The encoded protein is CASSEVGTGGKPSPRGPYSYEQYF.

The chain joins TRBV27 to TRBJ1-2; a possible D gene is TRBD1 (6 bases). Germline assignment: CDR1 MNHEY and CDR2 SMNVEV (reference sequence). The CDR3 is 14 residues long. V was trimmed by 7 bases and J by 7 bases, leaving 19 bases between them. For the CDR3, the DNA is TGTGCCAGCACGGGTTACGGGGGGGCACGTGGCTACACCTTC. Translation gives CASTGYGGARGYTF.

This chain uses TRBV4-1 with TRBJ2-5; D remains ambiguous. The closer fit of TRBJ2-7 to the DNA end suggests the J call may be wrong. The CDR3 extends over 16 amino acids. Per the germline V gene, CDR1 is MGHRA and CDR2 is YSYEKL. CDR3 sequence reads: CASSQEENLLAYEQYF. CDR3 DNA sequence: TGCGCCAGCAGCCAAGAGGAGAACTTACTGGCCTACGAGCAGTACTTC.